This entry features one T cell receptor (beta chain) sequence. Its antigen is undetermined. This sample is drawn from a study of T-cell memory formation after mild COVID-19. Turning to the study itself: Clusters of TCRs were largely donor specific. The study's findings and limits: The pre-infection memory compartment contained some responding clones, suggesting cross-reactive memory joined. Contracting CD4+ clones sat mainly in CM and EM; CD8+ in EMRA.

From germline, CDR1 is SGHVS and CDR2 FQNEAQ. Trimming cost V 1 base and J 0 bases; bases outside gene matches: 2. This CDR3 is built from 16 residues. TCRalpha and TCRbeta libraries used 5'RACE with constant-segment primers and UMIs. TCRdb ran MiXCR on the 5' RACE reads and lists one entry per CDR3 protein. The sample consists of hundreds of thousands of distinct CDR3 sequences, about 22% of them appearing once. Sample: PBMCs or a T cell subset sorted from them (not recorded which). This receptor was identified in an adult woman who had mild COVID-19 (a few samples of this study predate the infection). Cell type and time point are not known. This chain uses TRBV7-8 with TRBJ2-3; 9 positions agree with TRBD2. The CDR3 region is CASSLETSGSTDTQYF. CDR3 DNA sequence: TGTGCCAGCAGCTTAGAGACTAGCGGTAGCACAGATACGCAGTATTTT.